This T cell receptor (beta chain) was obtained from a study of cytomegalovirus exposure and HLA in healthy donors. The CDR3 is 16 residues long. V shed 4 bases, J shed 7 bases, and the junction held 14 bases outside the gene matches. Germline-derived CDR1 and CDR2 are SGHDN and FVKESK. Primers included in the PCR were 60 Vbeta and 13 Jbeta primers. Using immunoSEQ multiplex PCR, the repertoire was profiled, and TCRdb retains in-frame clones only, with some absent. Of roughly 73,000 clones listed, 60% to 85% are singletons. Sequenced input: PBMCs. V gene TRBV14 combines with J gene TRBJ1-2, with 8 positions matching TRBD1. The clonotype comes from a man between 65 and 80 years old in good health and CMV-seronegative. CDR3: CASSPAGSGGVGGYTF. The CDR3, as DNA: TGTGCCAGCAGCCCGGCCGGGTCAGGGGGCGTTGGTGGCTACACCTTC.